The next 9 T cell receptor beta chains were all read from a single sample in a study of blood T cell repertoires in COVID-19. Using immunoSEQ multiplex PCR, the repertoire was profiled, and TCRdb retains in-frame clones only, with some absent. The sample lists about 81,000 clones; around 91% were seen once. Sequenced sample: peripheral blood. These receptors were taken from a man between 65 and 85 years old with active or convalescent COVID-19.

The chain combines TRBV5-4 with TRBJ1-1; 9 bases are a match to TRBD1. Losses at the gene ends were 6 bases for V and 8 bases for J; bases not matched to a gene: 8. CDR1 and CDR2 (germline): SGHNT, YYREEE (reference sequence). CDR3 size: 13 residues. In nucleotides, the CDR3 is TGTGCCAGCATGGGGGACAGGGTCGGAGAAGCTTTCTTT. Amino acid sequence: CASMGDRVGEAFF.

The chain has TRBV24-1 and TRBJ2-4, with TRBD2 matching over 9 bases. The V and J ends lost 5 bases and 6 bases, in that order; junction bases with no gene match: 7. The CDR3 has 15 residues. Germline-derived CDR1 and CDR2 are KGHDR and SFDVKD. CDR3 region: CATSVSQRGVNIQYF. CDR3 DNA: TGTGCCACCAGTGTTAGCCAGCGGGGGGTAAACATTCAGTACTTC.

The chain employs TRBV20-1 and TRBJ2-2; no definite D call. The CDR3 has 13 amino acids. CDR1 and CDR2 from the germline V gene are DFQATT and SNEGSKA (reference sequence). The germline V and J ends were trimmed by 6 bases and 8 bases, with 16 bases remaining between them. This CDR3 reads CSASNRFGGELFF. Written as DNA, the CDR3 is TGCAGTGCCAGTAACCGTTTCGGGGGGGAGCTGTTTTTT.

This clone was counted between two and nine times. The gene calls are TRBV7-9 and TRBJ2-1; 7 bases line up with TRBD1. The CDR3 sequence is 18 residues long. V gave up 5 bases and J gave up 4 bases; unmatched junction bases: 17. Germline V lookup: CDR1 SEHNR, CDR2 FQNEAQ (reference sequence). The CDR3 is CASSLDRALLDTYNEQFF. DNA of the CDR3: TGTGCCAGCAGCCTCGACAGGGCCCTCCTAGACACATACAATGAGCAGTTCTTC.

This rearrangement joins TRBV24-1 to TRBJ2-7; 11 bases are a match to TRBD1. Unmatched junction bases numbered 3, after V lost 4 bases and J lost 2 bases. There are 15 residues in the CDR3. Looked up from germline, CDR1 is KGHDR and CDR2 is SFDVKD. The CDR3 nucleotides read TGTGCCACCAGTGACTCGGGACAGGGGGCCTACGAGCAGTACTTC. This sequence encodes CATSDSGQGAYEQYF.

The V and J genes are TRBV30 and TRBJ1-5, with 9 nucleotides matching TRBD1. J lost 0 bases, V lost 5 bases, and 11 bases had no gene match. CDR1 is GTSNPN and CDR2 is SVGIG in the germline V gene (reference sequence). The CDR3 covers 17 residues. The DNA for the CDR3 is TGTGCCTGGTCCACCGGGACAGGGAGAAATAGCAATCAGCCCCAGCATTTT. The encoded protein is CAWSTGTGRNSNQPQHF.

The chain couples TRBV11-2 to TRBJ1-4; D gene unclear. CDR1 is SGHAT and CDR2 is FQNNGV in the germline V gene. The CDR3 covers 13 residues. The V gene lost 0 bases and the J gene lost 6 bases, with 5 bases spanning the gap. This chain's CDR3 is CASSLDIDEKLFF. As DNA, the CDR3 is TGTGCCAGCAGCTTAGATATCGATGAAAAACTGTTTTTT.

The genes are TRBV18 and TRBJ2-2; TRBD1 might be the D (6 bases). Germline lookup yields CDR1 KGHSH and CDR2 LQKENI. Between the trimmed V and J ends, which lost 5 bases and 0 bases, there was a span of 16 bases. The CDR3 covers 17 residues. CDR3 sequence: CASSSSRGIANTGELFF. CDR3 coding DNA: TGTGCCAGCTCATCTTCCAGGGGCATCGCGAACACCGGGGAGCTGTTTTTT.

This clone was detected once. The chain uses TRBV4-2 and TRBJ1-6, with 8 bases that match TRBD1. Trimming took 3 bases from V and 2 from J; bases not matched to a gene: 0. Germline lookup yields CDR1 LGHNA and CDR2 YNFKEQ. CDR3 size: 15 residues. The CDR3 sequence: CASSQDRAYNSPLHF. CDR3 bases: TGTGCCAGCAGCCAGGACAGGGCCTATAATTCACCCCTCCACTTT.